The next 24 T cell receptor beta chains were all read from a single sample in a study of identical twins. TCRdb independently ran MiXCR on the 5' RACE reads; one entry per CDR3 protein. The sample consists of approximately 190,000 distinct CDR3 sequences, more than 15% of them appearing once. The same data also contributed to another study, on T cells expressing NK-cell markers.

The sample consisted of CD8+ T cells sorted from blood. All receptors come from a young woman in good health.

The gene calls are TRBV10-3 and TRBJ1-2, with a possible D match to TRBD1 (6 bases). Trimming took off 2 bases at V and 8 bases at J, with 12 bases between the two ends. The CDR3 covers 13 residues. The germline gives CDR1 ENHRY, CDR2 SYGVKD. The CDR3 spells CAISENRVDGYTF. The CDR3 coding sequence is TGTGCCATCAGTGAGAACAGGGTAGACGGCTACACCTTC.

This chain joins TRBV5-1 and TRBJ2-7, with D perhaps TRBD1 (6 bases). The germline gives CDR1 SGHRS, CDR2 YFSETQ. This CDR3 has 15 amino acids. Trimming removed 0 bases from V and 3 bases from J, with 13 bases in between. CDR3 coding DNA: TGCGCCAGCAGCTTGGAAGGGGGTTCGGTCTACGAGCAGTACTTC. Protein product: CASSLEGGSVYEQYF.

This clonotype came up a few times. The rearrangement links TRBV10-3 to TRBJ1-2; D is unresolved. V was pared by 8 bases and J by 3 bases, with 13 bases between. Germline CDR1 reads ENHRY; CDR2 reads SYGVKD. The CDR3 covers 13 residues. CDR3 sequence (DNA): TGTGCCATCTGGGATCCTCCTCACTATGGCTACACCTTC. Its protein is CAIWDPPHYGYTF.

CDR3 sequence: CASSSSGKETQYF. DNA of the CDR3: TGTGCCAGCAGTTCTAGCGGGAAGGAGACCCAGTACTTC. The chain employs TRBV6-2 or TRBV6-3 and TRBJ2-5, with 9 bases matching TRBD2. Germline values: CDR1 MNHEY, CDR2 SVGEGT. CDR3 length: 13 residues. V shed 4 bases and J 5 bases; nucleotides not matched to a gene: 2.

The genes are TRBV5-1 and TRBJ2-2; D is ambiguous. Germline CDR1 and CDR2: SGHRS and YFSETQ. CDR3 length: 15 amino acids. V lost 3 bases, J lost 5 bases, and 14 bases lay in between. The CDR3 region has the DNA TGCGCCAGCAGCTCTGCAGATCCCTCAACCGGGGAGCTGTTTTTT. Translated: CASSSADPSTGELFF.

This clonotype was seen a few times. The chain couples TRBV7-9 to TRBJ2-7, with a possible D match to TRBD1 (6 bases). Trimming removed 5 bases at V and 3 bases at J, with 17 bases between. CDR3 length: 15 residues. Germline loops: CDR1 SEHNR, CDR2 FQNEAQ (reference sequence). CDR3 protein: CASSTSTGSGYEQYF. As DNA, the CDR3 is TGTGCCAGCAGCACGAGTACAGGGAGCGGCTACGAGCAGTACTTC. Complete variable domain (other parts from reference TRBV7-9 and TRBJ2-7): DTGVSQNPRHKITKRGQNVTFRCDPISEHNRLYWYRQTLGQGPEFLTYFQNEAQLEKSRLLSDRFSAERPKGSFSTLEIQRTEQGDSAMYLCASSTSTGSGYEQYFGPGTRLTVT.

This chain connects TRBV20-1 to TRBJ2-7, with a tentative D call TRBD2 (6 bases). The CDR3 is 15 residues long. CDR1 is DFQATT, CDR2 SNEGSKA, per germline (reference sequence). The ends were cut back, 0 bases at V and 0 bases at J, with 12 bases in the middle. CDR3 nucleotides: TGCAGTGCTAGAGACGGGACTTCCGTCTCCTACGAGCAGTACTTC. Its protein product is CSARDGTSVSYEQYF.

A few counts support this clonotype. J is TRBJ2-2 and V is TRBV11-2, with TRBD2 matching over 13 bases. Germline V lookup: CDR1 SGHAT, CDR2 FQNNGV. After removal of 10 bases from V and 6 bases from J, the junction contained 5 bases not matched to a gene. This CDR3 is built from 14 residues. Written as DNA, the CDR3 is TGTGCCAACCCACTAGCGGGGGGGTCCGGGGAGCTGTTTTTT. It codes for CANPLAGGSGELFF.

The chain uses TRBV20-1 and TRBJ2-3; D is unresolved. Trimming cost V 1 base and J 0 bases, with 8 bases left between them. The germline V gene encodes CDR1 DFQATT and CDR2 SNEGSKA (reference sequence). The CDR3 consists of 14 residues. The CDR3 is CSARGRQSTDTQYF. DNA for the CDR3: TGCAGTGCTAGAGGGCGGCAGAGCACAGATACGCAGTATTTT.

V gene TRBV29-1 combines with J gene TRBJ2-7; maybe TRBD2 (6 bases). This CDR3 region has 12 residues. Trimming took 6 bases from V and 7 from J, leaving 16 bases between them. The V gene's germline CDR1 is SQVTM and CDR2 ANQGSEA. CDR3 in DNA: TGCAGCGTGGGCCGGGGGATCAAAGAGCAGTACTTC. It codes for CSVGRGIKEQYF.

The J gene is TRBJ2-3, the V gene TRBV30, with 12 bases that match TRBD2. CDR1 and CDR2 from the germline V gene are GTSNPN and SVGIG (reference sequence). With V trimmed by 2 bases and J by 4 bases, 7 bases remained unmatched. The length of the CDR3 is 16 residues. CDR3 sequence (DNA): TGTGCCTGGAGTCAAAGACTAGCGGGAGTTCCAGATACGCAGTATTTT. Translating gives CAWSQRLAGVPDTQYF.

This clonotype was counted between two and nine times. The chain combines TRBV9 with TRBJ2-3; 7 bases are a match to TRBD1. Germline trimming cut 3 bases from V and 1 base from J; bases unmatched to any gene: 2. CDR1 and CDR2 (germline): SGDLS, YYNGEE. This CDR3 spans 14 amino acids. The CDR3 coding sequence is TGTGCCAGCAGCGACACAGGGGGCACAGATACGCAGTATTTT. Amino acid sequence: CASSDTGGTDTQYF.

This clonotype was observed a handful of times. The J gene is TRBJ2-5, the V gene TRBV27; the match to TRBD1 covers 7 bases. The CDR3 has 16 amino acids. Unmatched junction bases numbered 10, after V lost 3 bases and J lost 3 bases. Germline assignment: CDR1 MNHEY and CDR2 SMNVEV (reference sequence). CDR3 DNA sequence: TGTGCCAGCAGTTTGGGACCCGGGACAGAAAAAGAGACCCAGTACTTC. It is translated as CASSLGPGTEKETQYF.

This clonotype was found a few times. The gene calls are TRBV3-1 and TRBJ1-2; the D is unclear. The V and J ends lost 3 bases and 5 bases respectively, with 4 bases between them. The length of the CDR3 is 11 residues. From germline, CDR1 is LGHDT and CDR2 YNNKEL (reference sequence). This CDR3 reads CASSQDYGYTF. For the CDR3, the DNA is TGTGCCAGCAGCCAGGATTATGGCTACACCTTC. Filled out from reference TRBV3-1 and TRBJ1-2, the complete variable domain reads DTAVSQTPKYLVTQMGNDKSIKCEQNLGHDTMYWYKQDSKKFLKIMFSYNNKELIINETVPNRFSPKSPDKAHLNLHINSLELGDSAVYFCASSQDYGYTFGSGTRLTVV.

The V and J genes are TRBV9 and TRBJ2-1, with a possible D match to TRBD1 (5 bases). The CDR3 is 13 residues long. The germline V gene encodes CDR1 SGDLS and CDR2 YYNGEE. Trimming took 6 bases from V and 7 from J, leaving 14 bases between them. CDR3 amino acids: CASTPGKGNEQFF. CDR3 in DNA: TGTGCCAGCACCCCCGGCAAGGGGAATGAGCAGTTCTTC.

The chain uses TRBV7-9 and TRBJ2-1; possible D gene TRBD2, 5 bases. The CDR3 runs to 15 residues. Between the trimmed V and J ends, which lost 5 bases and 9 bases, there was a span of 20 bases. Per the germline V gene, CDR1 is SEHNR and CDR2 is FQNEAQ (reference sequence). The CDR3 loop reads CASSPTRGVGSEQFF. CDR3 coding DNA: TGTGCCAGCAGCCCCACTCGGGGTGTCGGCAGTGAGCAGTTCTTC.

This clonotype was observed a few times. The rearrangement uses TRBV7-2 and TRBJ2-7; the D is unclear. The V and J ends lost 3 bases and 3 bases respectively, with 12 bases between them. In germline, CDR1 is SGHTA, CDR2 FQGNSA. The CDR3 totals 14 residues. CDR3 nucleotide sequence: TGTGCCAGCAGCTTGTTCGATGGGGACTACGAGCAGTACTTC. Its protein is CASSLFDGDYEQYF.

In its sample, this clonotype was seen once. The chain links TRBV9 to TRBJ2-3; D not certain. V was trimmed by 1 base and J by 2 bases, leaving 8 bases between them. CDR1 is SGDLS and CDR2 is YYNGEE in the germline V gene. This CDR3 is 14 amino acids long. The CDR3 sequence is CASSVIGLTDTQYF. The DNA of the CDR3 is TGTGCCAGCAGCGTAATCGGCCTCACAGATACGCAGTATTTT.

The CDR3 DNA sequence: TGTGCGGCGACCGTAGGAAAGTGGGCTAGCACAGATACGCAGTATTTT. This sequence encodes CAATVGKWASTDTQYF. V usage is TRBV12-3 or TRBV12-4 and J usage is TRBJ2-3; no firm D call. This CDR3 region has 16 residues.

The gene calls are TRBV12-3 or TRBV12-4 and TRBJ1-2, with 11 bases matching TRBD1. The CDR3 consists of 17 residues. Losses at the gene ends were 5 bases for V and 0 bases for J; bases not matched to a gene: 8. The CDR3 DNA is TGTGCCAGCAGTATAGGGACAGGGGGACCTCCTAACTATGGCTACACCTTC. This codes for CASSIGTGGPPNYGYTF.

This clonotype was recorded a few times. The CDR3 protein is CASSFIAAHYEQYF. DNA for the CDR3: TGTGCCAGCAGCTTCATAGCGGCTCACTACGAGCAGTACTTC. This chain uses TRBV7-2 with TRBJ2-7, with D maybe TRBD2 (6 bases). The ends were cut back, 3 bases at V and 3 bases at J, with 12 bases in the middle. This CDR3 region has 14 residues. Germline V lookup: CDR1 SGHTA, CDR2 FQGNSA.

The chain carries TRBV7-8 and TRBJ2-7, with 7 nucleotides matching TRBD1. Germline CDR1 SGHVS, CDR2 FQNEAQ. V lost 0 bases to trimming and J lost 2 bases; unmatched junction nucleotides: 10. This CDR3 is 17 amino acids long. The chain's CDR3 is CASSLALETGIPYEQYF. The CDR3 coding sequence is TGTGCCAGCAGCTTAGCGCTGGAGACAGGGATCCCCTACGAGCAGTACTTC.

The chain has TRBV9 and TRBJ1-5; 8 bases line up with TRBD1. After removal of 4 bases from V and 6 bases from J, the junction contained 6 bases not matched to a gene. Germline V gives CDR1 SGDLS, CDR2 YYNGEE. This CDR3 is built from 14 residues. The CDR3 region is CASSSTDRVQPQHF. CDR3 nucleotides: TGTGCCAGCAGCTCCACGGACAGGGTTCAGCCCCAGCATTTT.

This clonotype has only a few counts. CDR3 region: CSARDKKRENTGELFF. The CDR3, as DNA: TGCAGTGCTAGAGATAAGAAGCGGGAGAACACCGGGGAGCTGTTTTTT. The chain links TRBV20-1 to TRBJ2-2, with TRBD2 identical over 7 bases. CDR3 length: 16 residues. Germline-derived CDR1 and CDR2 are DFQATT and SNEGSKA (reference sequence). V lost 0 bases and J lost 1; bases outside the gene matches: 5.